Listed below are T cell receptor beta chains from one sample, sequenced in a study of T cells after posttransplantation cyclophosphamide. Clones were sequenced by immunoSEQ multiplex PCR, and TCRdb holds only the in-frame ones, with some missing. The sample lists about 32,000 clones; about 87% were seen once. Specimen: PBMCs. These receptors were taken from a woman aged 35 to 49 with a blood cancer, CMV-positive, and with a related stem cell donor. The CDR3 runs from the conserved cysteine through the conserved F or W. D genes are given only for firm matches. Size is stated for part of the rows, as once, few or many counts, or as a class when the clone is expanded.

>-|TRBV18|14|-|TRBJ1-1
CASSPPARKTEAFF
TGTGCCAGCTCACCACCTGCGAGGAAAACTGAAGCTTTCTTT
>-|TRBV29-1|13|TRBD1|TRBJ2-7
CSVKDRPTYEQYF
TGCAGCGTTAAGGACAGGCCAACCTACGAGCAGTACTTC
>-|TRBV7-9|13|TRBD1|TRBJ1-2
CASSFGTDYGYTF
TGTGCCAGCAGCTTTGGGACAGACTATGGCTACACCTTC
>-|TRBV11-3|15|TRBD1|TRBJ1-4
CASSTGTGSDEKLFF
TGTGCCAGCAGCACGGGGACAGGATCGGATGAAAAACTGTTTTTT
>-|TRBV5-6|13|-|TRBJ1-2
CASSFDRYYGYTF
TGTGCCAGCAGCTTCGACAGGTACTATGGCTACACCTTC
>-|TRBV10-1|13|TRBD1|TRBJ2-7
CASSGDRVLEQYF
TGCGCCAGCAGTGGGGACAGGGTTCTCGAGCAGTACTTC
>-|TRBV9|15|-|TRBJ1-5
CASSPSGSFNQPQHF
TGTGCCAGCAGCCCTAGCGGCAGCTTCAATCAGCCCCAGCATTTT
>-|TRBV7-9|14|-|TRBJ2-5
CASSQPGTPETQYF
TGTGCCAGCAGCCAACCGGGTACCCCAGAGACCCAGTACTTC
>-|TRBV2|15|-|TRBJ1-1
CASRTLRVGNTEAFF
TGTGCCAGCAGAACACTCAGGGTCGGGAACACTGAAGCTTTCTTT
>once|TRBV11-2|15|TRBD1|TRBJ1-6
CASSLGQGSNSPLHF
TGTGCCAGCAGCCTCGGACAGGGGAGTAATTCACCCCTCCACTTT
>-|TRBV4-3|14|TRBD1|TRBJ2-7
CASSPDRGPYEQYF
TGCGCCAGCAGCCCGGACAGGGGACCCTACGAGCAGTACTTC
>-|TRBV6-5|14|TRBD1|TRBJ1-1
CASSYSTGPSEAFF
TGTGCCAGCAGTTACTCGACAGGGCCTAGCGAAGCTTTCTTT
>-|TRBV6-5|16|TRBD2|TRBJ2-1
CASSYSWSGIYNEQFF
TGTGCCAGCAGTTACTCGTGGAGCGGGATCTACAATGAGCAGTTCTTC
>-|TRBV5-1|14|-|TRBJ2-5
CASSLGGGQETQYF
TGCGCCAGCAGCTTGGGGGGAGGCCAAGAGACCCAGTACTTC
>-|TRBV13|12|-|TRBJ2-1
CASSARRNEQFF
TGTGCCAGCAGCGCGAGGCGGAATGAGCAGTTCTTC
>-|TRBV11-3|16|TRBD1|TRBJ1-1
CASSQRTGGVSTEAFF
TGTGCCAGCAGCCAGAGGACAGGGGGCGTTAGCACTGAAGCTTTCTTT
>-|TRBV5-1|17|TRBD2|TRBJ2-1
CASSLAVVAGPYNEQFF
TGCGCCAGCAGCTTGGCCGTTGTAGCGGGGCCCTACAATGAGCAGTTCTTC
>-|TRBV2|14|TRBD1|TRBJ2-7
CASSGDREAYEQYF
TGTGCCAGCAGTGGGGACAGGGAGGCCTACGAGCAGTACTTC
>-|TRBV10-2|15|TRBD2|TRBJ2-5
CASRTSGGAMETQYF
TGCGCCAGCAGGACTAGCGGGGGGGCTATGGAGACCCAGTACTTC
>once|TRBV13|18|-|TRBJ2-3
CASSSIRGGTPPQDTQYF
TGTGCCAGCAGCTCAATAAGGGGGGGAACTCCCCCACAAGATACGCAGTATTTT
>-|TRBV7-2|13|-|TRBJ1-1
CASSPWAGGEAFF
TGTGCCAGCAGCCCGTGGGCCGGGGGTGAAGCTTTCTTT
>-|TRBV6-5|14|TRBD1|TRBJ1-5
CASSDRGLGQPQHF
TGTGCCAGCAGTGACAGGGGGCTTGGTCAGCCCCAGCATTTT
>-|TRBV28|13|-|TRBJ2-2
CASRTAGTGELFF
TGTGCCAGCAGGACCGCCGGGACCGGGGAGCTGTTTTTT
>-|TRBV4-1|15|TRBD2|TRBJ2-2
CASRPGAGGPGELFF
TGCGCCAGCAGGCCCGGGGCGGGGGGGCCCGGGGAGCTGTTTTTT
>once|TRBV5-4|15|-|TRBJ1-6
CASSPLGGDNSPLHF
TGTGCCAGCAGCCCGTTGGGGGGGGATAATTCACCCCTCCACTTT
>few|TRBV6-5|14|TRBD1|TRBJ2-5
CARGTGGDQETQYF
TGTGCCAGGGGAACAGGGGGCGACCAAGAGACCCAGTACTTC
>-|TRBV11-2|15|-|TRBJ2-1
CASSLAPRLNNEQFF
TGTGCCAGCAGCTTAGCTCCCAGATTGAACAATGAGCAGTTCTTC
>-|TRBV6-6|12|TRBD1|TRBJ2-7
CASSYRDREQYF
TGTGCCAGCAGTTACCGGGACAGGGAGCAGTACTTC
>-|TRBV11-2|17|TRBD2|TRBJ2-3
CASSLGLAGGPTDTQYF
TGTGCCAGCAGCTTGGGCCTAGCGGGGGGCCCCACAGATACGCAGTATTTT
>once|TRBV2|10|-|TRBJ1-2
CAVPSDGYTF
TGTGCAGTACCCAGTGATGGCTACACCTTC
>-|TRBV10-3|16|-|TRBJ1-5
CAISADKITGNQPQHF
TGTGCCATCAGTGCTGACAAAATAACTGGCAATCAGCCCCAGCATTTT
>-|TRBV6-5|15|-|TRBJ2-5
CASSYKDLEGETQYF
TGTGCCAGCAGTTACAAGGACCTGGAGGGCGAGACCCAGTACTTC
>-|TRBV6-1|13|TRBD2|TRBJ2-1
CASDGGAYNEQFF
TGTGCCAGTGACGGGGGGGCCTACAATGAGCAGTTCTTC
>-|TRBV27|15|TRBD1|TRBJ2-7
CASSQPGQAPYEQYF
TGTGCCAGCAGTCAACCGGGACAGGCGCCCTACGAGCAGTACTTC
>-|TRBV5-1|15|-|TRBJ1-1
CARIAPGSQNTEAFF
TGCGCCAGGATTGCCCCAGGGTCCCAGAACACTGAAGCTTTCTTT
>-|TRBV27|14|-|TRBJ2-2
CASSLSTRTGELFF
TGTGCCAGCAGTTTATCGACACGGACCGGGGAGCTGTTTTTT
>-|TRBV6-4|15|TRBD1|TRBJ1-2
CASSATGEGSYGYTF
TGTGCCAGCAGCGCTACAGGGGAAGGGTCTTATGGCTACACCTTC
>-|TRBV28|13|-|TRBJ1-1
CASSTRRVTEAFF
TGTGCCAGCAGTACCAGGAGGGTAACTGAAGCTTTCTTT
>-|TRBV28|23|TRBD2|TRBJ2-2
CASSLYSTSPGLAGGGDTGELFF
TGTGCCAGCAGTTTATACTCAACATCTCCGGGACTAGCGGGGGGGGGCGACACCGGGGAGCTGTTTTTT
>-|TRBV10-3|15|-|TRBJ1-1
CAISEVRVGGTEAFF
TGTGCCATCAGTGAAGTGCGGGTCGGGGGCACTGAAGCTTTCTTT
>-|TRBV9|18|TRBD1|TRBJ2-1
CASSEKAGQGISYNEQFF
TGTGCCAGCAGCGAAAAAGCGGGACAGGGGATTTCCTACAATGAGCAGTTCTTC
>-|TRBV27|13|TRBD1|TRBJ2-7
CASSSGQEYEQYF
TGTGCCAGCAGTTCCGGACAGGAGTACGAGCAGTACTTC
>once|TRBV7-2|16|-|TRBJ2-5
CASSFRGRGFQETQYF
TGTGCCAGCAGCTTCCGGGGTAGGGGGTTCCAAGAGACCCAGTACTTC
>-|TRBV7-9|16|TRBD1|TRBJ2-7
CASSLVGTGVRYEQYF
TGTGCCAGCAGCTTAGTTGGGACAGGGGTGCGCTACGAGCAGTACTTC
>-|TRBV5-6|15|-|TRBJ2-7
CASSLVGVGSYEQYF
TGTGCCAGCAGCCTCGTGGGAGTAGGGTCCTACGAGCAGTACTTC
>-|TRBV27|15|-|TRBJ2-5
CASSFTLSLRETQYF
TGTGCCAGCAGTTTTACCCTTAGCTTACGAGAGACCCAGTACTTC
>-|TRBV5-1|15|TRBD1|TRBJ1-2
CASSPADRGNYGYTF
TGCGCCAGCAGTCCCGCGGACAGGGGTAACTATGGCTACACCTTC
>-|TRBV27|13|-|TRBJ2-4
CASSLTEENIQYF
TGTGCCAGCAGTTTAACCGAGGAAAACATTCAGTACTTC
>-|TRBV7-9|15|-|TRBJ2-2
CASSLRTKSAGELFF
TGTGCCAGCAGCTTACGGACAAAGTCAGCCGGGGAGCTGTTTTTT
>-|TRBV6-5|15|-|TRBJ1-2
CASSYSRSSDYGYTF
TGTGCCAGCAGTTACTCCCGTAGCAGCGACTATGGCTACACCTTC
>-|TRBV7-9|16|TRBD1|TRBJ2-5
CASSLLTGQGQETQYF
TGTGCCAGCAGCTTATTAACGGGACAGGGCCAAGAGACCCAGTACTTC
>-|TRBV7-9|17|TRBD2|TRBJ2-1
CASSFLAGGISYNEQFF
TGTGCCAGCAGCTTTCTAGCGGGGGGTATCTCCTACAATGAGCAGTTCTTC
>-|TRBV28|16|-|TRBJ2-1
CASTPTQPVGGDEQFF
TGTGCCAGCACCCCGACCCAACCGGTTGGGGGCGATGAGCAGTTCTTC
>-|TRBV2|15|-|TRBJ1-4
CASSERGATNEKLFF
TGTGCCAGCAGTGAACGGGGTGCAACTAATGAAAAACTGTTTTTT
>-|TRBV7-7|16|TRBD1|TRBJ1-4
CASSPDLRGLGEKLFF
TGTGCCAGCAGCCCAGATCTAAGGGGGCTCGGTGAAAAACTGTTTTTT
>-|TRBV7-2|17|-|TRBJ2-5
CASSLVPLGALQETQYF
TGTGCCAGCAGCTTAGTTCCTTTGGGGGCCCTACAAGAGACCCAGTACTTC
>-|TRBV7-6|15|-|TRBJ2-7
CASTPQARGNYEQYF
TGTGCCAGCACCCCCCAAGCCAGGGGAAACTACGAGCAGTACTTC
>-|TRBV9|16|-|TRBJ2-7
CASSVGGRGDTYEQYF
TGTGCCAGCAGCGTGGGGGGACGGGGAGACACTTACGAGCAGTACTTC
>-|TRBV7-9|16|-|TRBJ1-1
CASSPGQGMVNTEAFF
TGTGCCAGCAGCCCCGGCCAGGGAATGGTGAACACTGAAGCTTTCTTT